A selection of T cell receptor beta chains follows, all from one sample in a study of immune heterogeneity within non-small cell lung tumors. TCRdb itself ran the multiplex PCR reads through MiXCR, one entry per CDR3 protein. The repertoire consists of roughly 2,600 distinct CDR3 sequences, with 51% occurring once and the leading ten covering around 45%. Sequenced input: lung tumor tissue. These receptors were obtained from a man in his forties or fifties with non-small cell lung cancer. The CDR3 runs from the conserved cysteine through the conserved F or W. The order of the fields is J gene, clone size, D gene, V gene, CDR3 DNA, CDR3 protein. A D gene is named only where the DNA matches it firmly. For some rows the clone size is stated as once, few or many, or as a class when expanded; others skip it.

J: TRBJ2-1; size: few; D: .; V: TRBV6-6; DNA: TGTGCCAGCAGTTACCTGGTGGGTGGAGGTAATGAGCAGTTCTTC; CDR3: CASSYLVGGGNEQFF
J: TRBJ1-6; size: .; D: .; V: TRBV5-1; DNA: TGCGCCAGCAGCCCGGGATCGGTGTCACCCCTCCACTTT; CDR3: CASSPGSVSPLHF
J: TRBJ2-7; size: medium-sized; D: .; V: TRBV5-1; DNA: TGCGCCAGCAGCTTGCGGGGCAGGACCTACGAGCAGTACTTC; CDR3: CASSLRGRTYEQYF
J: TRBJ2-1; size: medium-sized; D: TRBD2; V: TRBV24-1; DNA: TGTGCCACCAGTGACCGTAGCGGGAGCTACTACAATGAGCAGTTCTTC; CDR3: CATSDRSGSYYNEQFF
J: TRBJ1-3; size: few; D: TRBD1; V: TRBV6-2/TRBV6-3; DNA: TGTGCCAGCAGTTACACAAGCGGGACAGCCTCTGGAAACACCATATATTTT; CDR3: CASSYTSGTASGNTIYF
J: TRBJ2-7; size: few; D: .; V: TRBV27; DNA: TGTGCCAGCAGTTCATCGACAAGCTACGAGCAGTACTTC; CDR3: CASSSSTSYEQYF
J: TRBJ2-7; size: .; D: .; V: TRBV7-9; DNA: TGTGCCAGCAGCTTAAATGGGGAGTACGAGCAGTACTTC; CDR3: CASSLNGEYEQYF
J: TRBJ1-4; size: .; D: .; V: TRBV27; DNA: TGTGCCAGCAGTCCCCTCGTGATTGGGCAAACTAATGAAAAACTGTTTTTT; CDR3: CASSPLVIGQTNEKLFF
J: TRBJ2-1; size: .; D: TRBD2; V: TRBV7-6; DNA: TGTGCCAGCAGCTTAGCCGGGACTAGCCTTTACAATGAGCAGTTCTTC; CDR3: CASSLAGTSLYNEQFF
J: TRBJ1-5; size: .; D: .; V: TRBV2; DNA: TGTGCCAGCAGACCAAGGGGAACTAGCAATCAGCCCCAGCATTTT; CDR3: CASRPRGTSNQPQHF
J: TRBJ1-1; size: few; D: TRBD1; V: TRBV29-1; DNA: TGCAGCGTCCTACAGGGGGCAAGCACTGAAGCTTTCTTT; CDR3: CSVLQGASTEAFF
J: TRBJ2-7; size: .; D: TRBD2; V: TRBV5-1; DNA: TGCGCCAGCAGTTCCGGGACTAGCGTAACCTACGAGCAGTACTTC; CDR3: CASSSGTSVTYEQYF
J: TRBJ1-1; size: medium-sized; D: TRBD1; V: TRBV5-1; DNA: TGCGCCAGCAGCAGGACAGGGGAATTCGAAGCTTTCTTT; CDR3: CASSRTGEFEAFF
J: TRBJ2-2; size: .; D: .; V: TRBV6-2/TRBV6-3; DNA: TGTGCCAGCAGTCTCAGCTTTAACACCGGGGAGCTGTTTTTT; CDR3: CASSLSFNTGELFF
J: TRBJ1-3; size: .; D: .; V: TRBV19; DNA: TGTGCCAGCAACTCCGGGGGGACAAAGCAGGGAAACACCATATATTTT; CDR3: CASNSGGTKQGNTIYF
J: TRBJ1-4; size: .; D: .; V: TRBV28; DNA: TGTGCCAGCAGTTCGGCTGGGCAGCCTAATGAAAAACTGTTTTTT; CDR3: CASSSAGQPNEKLFF
J: TRBJ1-2; size: .; D: TRBD1; V: TRBV29-1; DNA: TGCAGCGTTGAATTGGGACAGGGAGTATATGGCTACACCTTC; CDR3: CSVELGQGVYGYTF
J: TRBJ1-6; size: .; D: .; V: TRBV27; DNA: TGTGCCAGCAGACTAACAGGGCTTCATAATTCACCCCTCCACTTT; CDR3: CASRLTGLHNSPLHF
J: TRBJ1-5; size: .; D: .; V: TRBV28; DNA: TGTGCCAGCAGTTCCCGGCGGGGGGTGAGCAATCAGCCCCAGCATTTT; CDR3: CASSSRRGVSNQPQHF
J: TRBJ2-5; size: .; D: .; V: TRBV19; DNA: TGTGCCAGTAGTGCCACCTTCCAGGAGACCCGGTACTTC; CDR3: CASSATFQETRYF
J: TRBJ2-7; size: .; D: .; V: TRBV28; DNA: TGTGCCAACAGTTACCGCGGTGACTACGAGCAGTACTTC; CDR3: CANSYRGDYEQYF
J: TRBJ1-4; size: medium-sized; D: .; V: TRBV3-1; DNA: TGTGCCAGCAGCCAAGATGCGGGAAAGGGGAATGAAAAACTGTTTTTT; CDR3: CASSQDAGKGNEKLFF
J: TRBJ1-2; size: .; D: TRBD1; V: TRBV6-2/TRBV6-3; DNA: TGTGCCAGCAGTTATACGGGACAGGGCTACTATGGCTACACCTTC; CDR3: CASSYTGQGYYGYTF
J: TRBJ2-1; size: hyperexpanded; D: TRBD2; V: TRBV5-1; DNA: TGCGCCAGCAGCTTGCTCGGGACTAGCGGGAGTTACAATGAGCAGTTCTTC; CDR3: CASSLLGTSGSYNEQFF
J: TRBJ2-1; size: .; D: TRBD2; V: TRBV25-1; DNA: TGTGCCAGCAGTGAGCCCCTAGCGGGAGGCGGGGGGGGCGATGAGCAGTTCTTC; CDR3: CASSEPLAGGGGGDEQFF
J: TRBJ2-1; size: .; D: .; V: TRBV20-1; DNA: TGCAGTGCTAGAGTGGGGGACTCCTACAATGAGCAGTTCTTC; CDR3: CSARVGDSYNEQFF
J: TRBJ2-5; size: .; D: TRBD2; V: TRBV5-4; DNA: TGTGCCAGCAGCTTGGCGGAGCTAGCGGGAGTTGGGGAGACCCAGTACTTC; CDR3: CASSLAELAGVGETQYF
J: TRBJ1-6; size: .; D: .; V: TRBV9; DNA: TGTGCCAGCAGCGTAGGGGGACCGAGCTCCTATAATTCACCCCTCCACTTT; CDR3: CASSVGGPSSYNSPLHF
J: TRBJ2-1; size: .; D: TRBD2; V: TRBV28; DNA: TGTGCCAGCAGGGTCCTGACTAGCGGGAGGGCCAATGAGCAGTTCTTC; CDR3: CASRVLTSGRANEQFF
J: TRBJ1-6; size: .; D: .; V: TRBV15; DNA: TGTGCCACCAGCAGAGCGGCGGACAGTCAAAATAATTCACCCCTCCACTTT; CDR3: CATSRAADSQNNSPLHF
J: TRBJ2-1; size: large; D: TRBD2; V: TRBV2; DNA: TGTGCCAGCAGGGTGGGGACTAGCGGGAGCCATGAGCAGTTCTTC; CDR3: CASRVGTSGSHEQFF
J: TRBJ1-2; size: .; D: .; V: TRBV15; DNA: TGTGCCACCAGCAGAGATCGAGCTGTTACAACTAACTATGGCTACACCTTC; CDR3: CATSRDRAVTTNYGYTF
J: TRBJ2-1; size: .; D: TRBD1; V: TRBV28; DNA: TGTGCCAGCAGTTCACGGACAGGGGGCTTACTCAATGAGCAGTTCTTC; CDR3: CASSSRTGGLLNEQFF
J: TRBJ2-1; size: once; D: TRBD1; V: TRBV29-1; DNA: TGCAGCGTTGCTGGGACAGGGGGTAACAATGAGCAGTTCTTC; CDR3: CSVAGTGGNNEQFF
J: TRBJ1-2; size: medium-sized; D: .; V: TRBV5-1; DNA: TGCGCCAGCAGCTTGGCCCCAGGGCAAGGCTACACCTTC; CDR3: CASSLAPGQGYTF
J: TRBJ2-2; size: .; D: .; V: TRBV7-8; DNA: TGTGCCAGCAGCTTAACCCGTAGCGGTGGCACCGGGGAGCTGTTTTTT; CDR3: CASSLTRSGGTGELFF
J: TRBJ1-5; size: large; D: .; V: TRBV6-1; DNA: TGTGCCAGCATGTCGGGGAAGAGTGGCAATCAGCCCCAGCATTTT; CDR3: CASMSGKSGNQPQHF
J: TRBJ1-6; size: .; D: TRBD1; V: TRBV28; DNA: TGTGCCAGCAGTGTACAGGGGTCTTACTATAATTCACCCCTCCACTTT; CDR3: CASSVQGSYYNSPLHF
J: TRBJ1-1; size: .; D: .; V: TRBV28; DNA: TGTGCCAGCAAACGAGCGGTCCTTCTGAACACTGAAGCTTTCTTT; CDR3: CASKRAVLLNTEAFF
J: TRBJ2-1; size: .; D: .; V: TRBV12-3/TRBV12-4; DNA: TGTGCCAGCAGTTTCGGGGAGTCAGGTGAGCAGTTCTTC; CDR3: CASSFGESGEQFF
J: TRBJ1-2; size: .; D: .; V: TRBV7-9; DNA: TGTGCCAGCAGCATAACCACGGGAAGGGGAAACTATGGCTACACCTTC; CDR3: CASSITTGRGNYGYTF
J: TRBJ1-1; size: medium-sized; D: TRBD1; V: TRBV7-9; DNA: TGTGCCAGCAGCCCGACAGGGGATGGCACTGAAGCTTTCTTT; CDR3: CASSPTGDGTEAFF
J: TRBJ2-7; size: .; D: .; V: TRBV6-2/TRBV6-3; DNA: TGTGCCAGCGGTCGAGGGAACGACGAGCAGTACTTC; CDR3: CASGRGNDEQYF